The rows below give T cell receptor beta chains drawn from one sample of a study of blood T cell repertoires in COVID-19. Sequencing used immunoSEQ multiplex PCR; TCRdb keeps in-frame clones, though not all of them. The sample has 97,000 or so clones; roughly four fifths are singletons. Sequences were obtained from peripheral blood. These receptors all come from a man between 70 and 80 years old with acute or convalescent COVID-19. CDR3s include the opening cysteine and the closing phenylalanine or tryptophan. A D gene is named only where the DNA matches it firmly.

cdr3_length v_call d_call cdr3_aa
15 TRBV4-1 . CASSQDRGLGETQYF
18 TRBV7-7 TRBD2 CASSLGLAGGRSYNEQFF
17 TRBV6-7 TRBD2 CASTYSGRADFYNEQFF
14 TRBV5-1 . CASSAASRGRLAFF
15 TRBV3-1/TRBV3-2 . CASSQDTRYQETQYF
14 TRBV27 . CASSFNARPYEQYF
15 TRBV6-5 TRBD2 CASIAGGQNTGELFF
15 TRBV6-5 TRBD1 CASRRGDSFNQPQHF
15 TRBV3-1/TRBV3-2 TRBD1 CASSLRGQGDYGYTF
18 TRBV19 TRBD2 CASSIGLGTSGSRKTQYF
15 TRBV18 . CASSPKENSGNTIYF
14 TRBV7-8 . CASSLSSGLTEAFF
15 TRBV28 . CASRPQGRSSYEQYF
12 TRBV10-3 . CAISDWETEAFF
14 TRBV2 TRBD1 CASCRDRGTYEQYF
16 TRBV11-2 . CASSLRIRGGTDTQYF
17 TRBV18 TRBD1 CASSSLPGQTSYSPLHF
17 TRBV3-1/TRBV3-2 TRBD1 CASSLNRDRFSGNTIYF
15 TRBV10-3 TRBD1 CAIRDPGQVDTEAFF
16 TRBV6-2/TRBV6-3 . CASSYLPQVSYNEQFF
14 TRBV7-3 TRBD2 CASSLGLGNDEQFF
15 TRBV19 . CASSKNRAMTDTQYF
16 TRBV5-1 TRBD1 CASSLSPGTENYGYTF
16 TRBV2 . CASSEWLPGRGTEAFF
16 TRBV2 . CASSEEFAGANTEAFF
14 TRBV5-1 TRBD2 CASSSSGRGREQFF
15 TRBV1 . CTSSRLTGYDQPQHF
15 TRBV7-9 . CASRKRGSVNTEAFF
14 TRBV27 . CASSLVTGITEAFF
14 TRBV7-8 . CASSLGGRGNTIYF
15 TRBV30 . CAWTVGGGRRQPQHF
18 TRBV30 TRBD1 CAWSDPNRGRRASGELFF
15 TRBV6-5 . CASSRKRASTDTQYF
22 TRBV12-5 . CASGLVQHFGESGFLANEKLFF
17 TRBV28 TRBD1 CASSLKGGRGYGNTIYF
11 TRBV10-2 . CASSESEIMYF
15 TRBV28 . CASSFPPVSTDTQYF
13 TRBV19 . CASSISWNTEAFF
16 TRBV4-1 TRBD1 CASSQDHLETGVVQYF
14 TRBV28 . CASSLRQVNQPQHF
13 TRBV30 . CAWSEQQTGELFF